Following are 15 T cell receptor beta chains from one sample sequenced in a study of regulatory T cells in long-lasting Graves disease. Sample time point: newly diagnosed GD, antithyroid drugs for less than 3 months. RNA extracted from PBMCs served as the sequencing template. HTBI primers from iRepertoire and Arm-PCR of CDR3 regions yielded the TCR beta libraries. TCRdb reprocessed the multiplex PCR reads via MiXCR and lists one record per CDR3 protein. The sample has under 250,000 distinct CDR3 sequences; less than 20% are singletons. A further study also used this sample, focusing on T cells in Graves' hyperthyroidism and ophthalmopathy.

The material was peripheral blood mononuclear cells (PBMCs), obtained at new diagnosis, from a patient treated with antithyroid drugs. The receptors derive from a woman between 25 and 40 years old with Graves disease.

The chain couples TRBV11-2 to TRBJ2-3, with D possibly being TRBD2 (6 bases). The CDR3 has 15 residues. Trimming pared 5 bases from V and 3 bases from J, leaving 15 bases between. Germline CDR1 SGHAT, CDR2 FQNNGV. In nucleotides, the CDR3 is TGTGCCAGCAGCCCCGGGACTCCTCGTACAGATACGCAGTATTTT. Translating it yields CASSPGTPRTDTQYF. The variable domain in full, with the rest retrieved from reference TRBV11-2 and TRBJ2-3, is EAGVAQSPRYKIIEKRQSVAFWCNPISGHATLYWYQQILGQGPKLLIQFQNNGVVDDSQLPKDRFSAERLKGVDSTLKIQPAKLEDSAVYLCASSPGTPRTDTQYFGPGTRLTVL.

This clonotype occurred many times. CDR3 in DNA: TGTGCCAGCAGTGAATCCAGGGAGGGGTGGAGGGAGACCCAGTACTTC. Encoded protein: CASSESREGWRETQYF. The chain combines TRBV6-1 with TRBJ2-5; 7 bases are shared with TRBD2. After removal of 2 bases from V and 5 bases from J, the junction contained 11 bases not matched to a gene. The germline V gene has CDR1 MNHNS and CDR2 SASEGT. The CDR3 extends over 16 amino acids.

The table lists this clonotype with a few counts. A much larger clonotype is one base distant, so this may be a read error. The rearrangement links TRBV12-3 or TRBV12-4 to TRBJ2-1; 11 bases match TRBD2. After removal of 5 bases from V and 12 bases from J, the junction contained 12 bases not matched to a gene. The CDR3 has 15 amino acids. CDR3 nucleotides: TGTGCCAGCAGTATTAGCGGGAGGGCCGGAGGCGGGCAGTTCTTC. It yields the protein CASSISGRAGGGQFF.

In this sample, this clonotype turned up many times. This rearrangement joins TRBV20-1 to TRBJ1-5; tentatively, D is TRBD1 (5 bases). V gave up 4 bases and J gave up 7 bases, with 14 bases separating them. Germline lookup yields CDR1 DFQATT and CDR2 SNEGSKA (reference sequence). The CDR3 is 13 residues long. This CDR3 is CSAISGPGQPQHF. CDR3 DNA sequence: TGCAGTGCTATTTCGGGTCCAGGGCAGCCCCAGCATTTT.

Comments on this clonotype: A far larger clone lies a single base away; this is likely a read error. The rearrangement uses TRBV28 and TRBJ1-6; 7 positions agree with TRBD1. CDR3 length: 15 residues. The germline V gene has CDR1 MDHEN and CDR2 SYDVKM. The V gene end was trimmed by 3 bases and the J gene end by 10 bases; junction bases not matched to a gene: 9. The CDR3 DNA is TGTGCCAGCAGTTTCGCCCGACAGGGTGGATCACCCCTCCACTTT. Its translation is CASSFARQGGSPLHF.

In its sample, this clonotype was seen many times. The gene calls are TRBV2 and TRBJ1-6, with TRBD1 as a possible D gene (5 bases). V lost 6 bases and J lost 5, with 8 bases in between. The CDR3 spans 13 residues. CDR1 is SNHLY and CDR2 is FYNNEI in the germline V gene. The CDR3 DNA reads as TGTGCCAGCAGCAGGGATCATAATTCACCCCTCCACTTT. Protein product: CASSRDHNSPLHF.

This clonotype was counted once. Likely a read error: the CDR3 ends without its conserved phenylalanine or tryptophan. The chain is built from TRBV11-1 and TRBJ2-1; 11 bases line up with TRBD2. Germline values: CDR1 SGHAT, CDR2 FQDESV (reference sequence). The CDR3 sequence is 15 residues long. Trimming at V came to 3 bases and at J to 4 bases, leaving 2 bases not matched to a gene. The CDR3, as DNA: TGTGCCAGCAGCTTTAGCGGGAGGGTTTACAATGAGCAGTTCCTT. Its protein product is CASSFSGRVYNEQFL.

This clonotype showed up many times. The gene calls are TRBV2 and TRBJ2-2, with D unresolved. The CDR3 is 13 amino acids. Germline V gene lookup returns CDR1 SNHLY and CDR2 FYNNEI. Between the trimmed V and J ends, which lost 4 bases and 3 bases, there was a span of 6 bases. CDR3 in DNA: TGTGCCAGCAGTGTGACGGACACCGGGGAGCTGTTTTTT. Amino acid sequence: CASSVTDTGELFF.

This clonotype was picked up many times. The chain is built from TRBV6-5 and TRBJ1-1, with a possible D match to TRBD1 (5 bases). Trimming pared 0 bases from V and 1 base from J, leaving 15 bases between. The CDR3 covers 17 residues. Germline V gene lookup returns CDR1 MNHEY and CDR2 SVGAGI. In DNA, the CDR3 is TGTGCCAGCAGTTACTCGCCTTTGGGGCTCCGGAACACTGAAGCTTTCTTT. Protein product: CASSYSPLGLRNTEAFF.

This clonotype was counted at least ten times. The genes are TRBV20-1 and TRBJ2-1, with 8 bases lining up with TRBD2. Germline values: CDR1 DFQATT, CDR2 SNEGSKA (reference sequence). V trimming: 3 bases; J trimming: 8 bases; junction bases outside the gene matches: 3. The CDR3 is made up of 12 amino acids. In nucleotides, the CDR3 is TGCAGTGCTAGGGTTAGCGGGGATGAGCAGTTCTTC. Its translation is CSARVSGDEQFF.

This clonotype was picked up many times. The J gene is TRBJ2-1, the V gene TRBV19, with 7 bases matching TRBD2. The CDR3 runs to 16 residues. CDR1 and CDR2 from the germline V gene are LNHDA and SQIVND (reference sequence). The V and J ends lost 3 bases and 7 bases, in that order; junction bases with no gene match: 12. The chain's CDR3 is CASSMGGAHARNEQFF. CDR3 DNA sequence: TGTGCCAGTAGTATGGGAGGGGCCCACGCGAGAAATGAGCAGTTCTTC.

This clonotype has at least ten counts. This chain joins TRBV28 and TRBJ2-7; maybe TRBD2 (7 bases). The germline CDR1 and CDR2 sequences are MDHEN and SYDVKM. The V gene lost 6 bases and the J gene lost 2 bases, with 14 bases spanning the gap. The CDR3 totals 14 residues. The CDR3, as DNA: TGTGCCAGCAGCGTAGGGGGGGATCCCTACGAGCAGTACTTC. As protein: CASSVGGDPYEQYF.

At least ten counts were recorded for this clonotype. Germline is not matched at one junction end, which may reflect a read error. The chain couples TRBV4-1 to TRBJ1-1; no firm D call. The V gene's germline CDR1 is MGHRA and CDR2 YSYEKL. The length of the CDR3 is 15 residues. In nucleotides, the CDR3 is TGTGCCAGCAGCCAAGGTGGCGGACGGGACACTGAAGCTTTCTTT. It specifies CASSQGGGRDTEAFF.

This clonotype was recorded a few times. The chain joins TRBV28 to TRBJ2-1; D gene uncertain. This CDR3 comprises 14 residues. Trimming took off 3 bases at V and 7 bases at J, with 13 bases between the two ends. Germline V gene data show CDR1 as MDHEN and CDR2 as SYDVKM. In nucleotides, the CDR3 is TGTGCCAGCAGTTTCGCTCCTTTTGTAAATGAGCAGTTCTTC. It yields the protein CASSFAPFVNEQFF.

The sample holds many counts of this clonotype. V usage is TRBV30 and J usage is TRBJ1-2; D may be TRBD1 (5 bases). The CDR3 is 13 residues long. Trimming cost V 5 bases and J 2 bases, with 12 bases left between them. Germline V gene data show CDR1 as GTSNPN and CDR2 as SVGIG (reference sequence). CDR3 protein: CAWDSRPNYGYTF. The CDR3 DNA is TGTGCCTGGGACAGCCGTCCGAACTATGGCTACACCTTC. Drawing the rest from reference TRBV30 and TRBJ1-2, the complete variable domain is SQTIHQWPATLVQPVGSPLSLECTVEGTSNPNLYWYRQAAGRGLQLLFYSVGIGQISSEVPQNLSASRPQDRQFILSSKKLLLSDSGFYLCAWDSRPNYGYTFGSGTRLTVV.